The clone carrying this TCR beta chain has only a few counts. Its antigen remains unidentified. The data were taken from a study of T cell repertoires in cytomegalovirus infection. As for the study in general: Public TCR beta signature analysis indicated the presence of both CMV infection and matching HLA type.

TCRdb re-called the reads with MiXCR, one entry per CDR3 protein. Of approximately 300,000 distinct CDR3 sequences in the sample, around 25% were seen once. The germline V gene has CDR1 SEHNR and CDR2 FQNEAQ (reference sequence). CDR3 length equals 16 residues. V was clipped by 8 bases and J by 0 bases, with 19 bases between them. General study findings and limits: Cumulative frequency (of public TCR beta family members) identified carriers of CMV plus the relevant HLA.

This TCR derives from a human donor in good health (CMV status not recorded). Some clones in this sample may be carry-over from other donors' samples. The sample in question was cultured PBMCs, obtained from culture after CMV antigen stimulation. V usage is TRBV7-9 and J usage is TRBJ2-5; D gene uncertain. The chain's CDR3 is CASGSVTALYQETQYF. In DNA, the CDR3 is TGTGCCAGCGGGTCCGTAACCGCATTGTACCAAGAGACCCAGTACTTC.